The 24 T cell receptor beta chains in this list originate from one sample, sequenced in a study of OX40 agonist ivuxolimab in advanced cancers. Libraries were made using the immunoSEQ multiplex PCR assay. Imported from immuneACCESS, the table was reduced by TCRdb to in-frame sequences with V and J called. These copies leave out some clones; in studies compared against another copy, an unresolved V gene accounts for under half, and the cause of the remainder is not known. The sample profile shows 70,000 to 100,000 clones; 84% of them were found once. The biggest ten clones account for roughly 1.1% of the sample. The starting material was CD4+ or CD8+ T cells sorted from blood, obtained in a trial of the OX40 agonist ivuxolimab. These receptors were taken from an adult with an advanced solid tumor such as melanoma, head and neck, liver or kidney cancer.

This chain uses TRBV28 with TRBJ2-1, with D possibly called TRBD1 or TRBD2 (5 bases each). Germline lookup yields CDR1 MDHEN and CDR2 SYDVKM. There are 16 residues in the CDR3. Trimming shortened V by 6 bases and J by 6 bases, and 21 bases separated the two germline ends. As DNA, the CDR3 is TGTGCCAGCAGCCCGAAATACGGGAATGGGGGCAATGAGCAGTTCTTC. This codes for CASSPKYGNGGNEQFF.

The CDR3 spells CASSLGLASGGPGNEQFF. Here the CDR3 DNA reads TGTGCCAGCAGCTTAGGTTTGGCTAGCGGGGGGCCGGGGAATGAGCAGTTCTTC. The J gene is TRBJ2-1, the V gene TRBV7-9; TRBD2 matches at 11 bases. Looked up from germline, CDR1 is SEHNR and CDR2 is FQNEAQ (reference sequence). The CDR3 consists of 18 residues. V lost 1 base and J lost 7; bases outside the gene matches: 12.

This chain joins TRBV7-2 and TRBJ1-1; no reliable D call. CDR3 length equals 12 residues. The germline V gene has CDR1 SGHTA and CDR2 FQGNSA. V lost 5 bases, J lost 4 bases, and 8 bases lay in between. In DNA, the CDR3 is TGTGCCAGCAGCCTTCGGGGCACTGAAGCTTTCTTT. It is translated as CASSLRGTEAFF.

V gene TRBV2 combines with J gene TRBJ2-2; D is perhaps TRBD1 (5 bases). Deletions cut 7 bases from V and 4 bases from J, with 16 bases between. The germline V gene has CDR1 SNHLY and CDR2 FYNNEI. This CDR3 has 15 residues. CDR3 amino acids: CASTLVRVGTGELFF. CDR3 DNA sequence: TGTGCCAGCACCTTGGTCAGGGTTGGCACCGGGGAGCTGTTTTTT. The entire variable domain, with the rest obtained from reference TRBV2 and TRBJ2-2, is as follows: EPEVTQTPSHQVTQMGQEVILRCVPISNHLYFYWYRQILGQKVEFLVSFYNNEISEKSEIFDDQFSVERPDGSNFTLKIRSTKLEDSAMYFCASTLVRVGTGELFFGEGSRLTVL.

The CDR3, as DNA: TGCGCCAGCAGCCTGGGGACGGGTCTGGGGGAGACCCAGTACTTC. Its translation is CASSLGTGLGETQYF. The gene calls are TRBV5-1 and TRBJ2-5; D may correspond to TRBD1 or TRBD2 (5 bases each). Per the germline V gene, CDR1 is SGHRS and CDR2 is YFSETQ. V lost 4 bases and J 5 bases, leaving 18 bases between the germline ends. This CDR3 comprises 15 residues.

This clone was seen more than once but under ten times. V is TRBV27 and J is TRBJ1-2; D is unresolved. V was cut by 6 bases and J by 4 bases, with 12 bases left in between. The CDR3 runs 13 residues. Germline CDR1 reads MNHEY; CDR2 reads SMNVEV (reference sequence). In DNA, the CDR3 is TGTGCCAGCAGCTTGCGGGTAGGCTATGGCTACACCTTC. Amino acids: CASSLRVGYGYTF.

This chain connects TRBV11-2 to TRBJ2-5; 8 bases line up with TRBD1. The CDR3 sequence is 18 residues long. Germline V lookup: CDR1 SGHAT, CDR2 FQNNGV. V shed 1 base and J 0 bases; nucleotides not matched to a gene: 10. The CDR3 sequence is CASSLGASGQAYQETQYF. Written as DNA, the CDR3 is TGTGCCAGCAGCTTAGGGGCTTCGGGACAGGCATACCAAGAGACCCAGTACTTC.

The rearrangement joins TRBV5-1 to TRBJ2-2; D call uncertain. Trimming stripped 2 bases from V and 4 bases from J, with 12 bases between. The CDR3 is made up of 15 amino acids. Looked up from germline, CDR1 is SGHRS and CDR2 is YFSETQ. The CDR3 protein is CASSLAALGTGELFF. The DNA of the CDR3 is TGCGCCAGCAGCTTAGCAGCCCTAGGCACCGGGGAGCTGTTTTTT.

This chain links TRBV7-9 with TRBJ2-2; D is perhaps TRBD1 or TRBD2 (5 bases each). V shed 7 bases and J shed 2 bases, with 20 bases lying between them. Germline values: CDR1 SEHNR, CDR2 FQNEAQ (reference sequence). The CDR3 extends over 17 amino acids. The CDR3 region is CASTTILEGRNTGELFF. The DNA for the CDR3 is TGTGCCAGCACCACAATATTAGAGGGGCGAAACACCGGGGAGCTGTTTTTT.

The V and J genes are TRBV7-8 and TRBJ1-1; 7 bases fit TRBD1. V shed 2 bases and J 6 bases; nucleotides not matched to a gene: 3. Per the germline V gene, CDR1 is SGHVS and CDR2 is FQNEAQ. The CDR3 covers 13 residues. CDR3 sequence: CASSLWQGAEAFF. CDR3 coding DNA: TGTGCCAGCAGCTTATGGCAGGGGGCTGAAGCTTTCTTT.

The V call is TRBV7-2, the J call TRBJ1-6; no clear D. Germline-derived CDR1 and CDR2 are SGHTA and FQGNSA. The CDR3 has 15 residues. The germline V and J ends were trimmed by 5 bases and 2 bases, with 10 bases remaining between them. CDR3 loop: CASSPGWAYNSPLHF. CDR3 coding DNA: TGTGCCAGCAGCCCGGGGTGGGCCTATAATTCACCCCTCCACTTT.

Here the CDR3 reads CASSFGQGNTEAFF. CDR3 nucleotides: TGTGCCAGCAGTTTCGGACAGGGGAACACTGAAGCTTTCTTT. V gene TRBV27 combines with J gene TRBJ1-1, with TRBD1 identical over 8 bases. After removal of 3 bases from V and 1 base from J, the junction contained 1 base not matched to a gene. Germline CDR1 is MNHEY and CDR2 is SMNVEV (reference sequence). The CDR3 spans 14 residues.

The V call is TRBV6-5, the J call TRBJ1-1; D uncertain. The length of the CDR3 is 12 residues. Germline CDR1 is MNHEY and CDR2 is SVGAGI. V shed 8 bases and J shed 1 base, with 8 bases lying between them. The CDR3 region is CASGIGNTEAFF. CDR3 nucleotides: TGTGCCAGCGGTATCGGGAACACTGAAGCTTTCTTT.

The chain has TRBV14 and TRBJ2-1; 14 nucleotides match TRBD2. Per germline, CDR1 SGHDN and CDR2 FVKESK. V lost 2 bases and J lost 2; bases outside the gene matches: 11. The length of the CDR3 is 20 residues. The CDR3 here is CASSQSWDGTSGGTYNEQFF. CDR3 nucleotide sequence: TGTGCCAGCAGCCAATCATGGGATGGGACTAGCGGGGGAACCTACAATGAGCAGTTCTTC.

This chain uses TRBV7-2 with TRBJ2-4, with D possibly matching TRBD2 (6 bases). The germline V gene has CDR1 SGHTA and CDR2 FQGNSA. With 3 bases removed from V and 8 bases from J, the gap between germline ends came to 8 bases. CDR3 length: 12 residues. As DNA, the CDR3 is TGTGCCAGCAGCTTTGGAGGGGACATTCAGTACTTC. Translation: CASSFGGDIQYF.

The chain couples TRBV19 to TRBJ1-1, with 11 bases fitting TRBD1. This CDR3 region has 14 residues. The germline gives CDR1 LNHDA, CDR2 SQIVND (reference sequence). The trim removed 5 bases at V and 10 bases at J, leaving 9 bases unmatched. CDR3 loop: CASSSGQGAWIAFF. As DNA, the CDR3 is TGTGCCAGTAGTTCCGGACAGGGGGCGTGGATAGCTTTCTTT.

This chain connects TRBV14 to TRBJ2-5, with 11 bases aligning to TRBD1. V lost 1 base to trimming and J lost 5 bases; unmatched junction nucleotides: 9. Germline V CDR1 and CDR2: SGHDN, FVKESK. This CDR3 comprises 17 residues. The CDR3 region is CASSQVFRTGGGETQYF. CDR3 coding DNA: TGTGCCAGCAGCCAAGTGTTCCGGACAGGGGGCGGTGAGACCCAGTACTTC.

In its sample, this clone was seen once. This chain connects TRBV10-3 to TRBJ2-3; D not resolved. This CDR3 spans 13 amino acids. Germline V gives CDR1 ENHRY, CDR2 SYGVKD. The V and J ends lost 4 bases and 5 bases respectively, with 10 bases between them. CDR3 in amino acids: CAISARPGDTQYF. The CDR3 nucleotides read TGTGCCATCAGTGCTAGACCTGGAGATACGCAGTATTTT.

The rearrangement links TRBV28 to TRBJ2-3, with D perhaps matching TRBD2 (5 bases). V shed 7 bases and J shed 2 bases, with 10 bases lying between them. This CDR3 contains 13 residues. Per germline, CDR1 MDHEN and CDR2 SYDVKM. The CDR3 DNA reads as TGTGCCAGCACGAGGGCCAACACAGATACGCAGTATTTT. This encodes CASTRANTDTQYF.

This clone was seen only a few times. The J gene is TRBJ1-2, the V gene TRBV7-9; unclear D gene. There are 13 residues in the CDR3. Germline V CDR1 and CDR2: SEHNR, FQNEAQ (reference sequence). Between the trimmed V and J ends, which lost 3 bases and 2 bases, there was a span of 7 bases. CDR3 region: CASSFGPNYGYTF. The DNA of the CDR3 is TGTGCCAGCAGCTTCGGACCGAACTATGGCTACACCTTC.

This clone is a singleton in its sample. This chain connects TRBV29-1 to TRBJ2-7, with D unresolved. The CDR3 runs to 11 residues. V shed 7 bases and J shed 3 bases, with 10 bases lying between them. The germline V gene has CDR1 SQVTM and CDR2 ANQGSEA. The DNA of the CDR3 is TGCAGCGATCCCTGGGGCTACGAGCAGTACGTC. Translating gives CSDPWGYEQYV.

This clone was counted a few times. The chain combines TRBV5-6 with TRBJ2-7, with 8 bases lining up with TRBD1. The J segment lost 3 bases and the V segment lost 4 bases, leaving 12 bases of the junction unmatched. CDR3 length: 16 residues. Germline-derived CDR1 and CDR2 are SGHDT and YYEEEE. CDR3 sequence: CASSTYAGTGVYEQYF. The CDR3 DNA sequence: TGTGCCAGCAGCACCTACGCCGGGACAGGCGTCTACGAGCAGTACTTC.

This chain links TRBV7-9 with TRBJ2-7; weak D call: TRBD1 (6 bases). Germline loops: CDR1 SEHNR, CDR2 FQNEAQ (reference sequence). Trimming cost V 5 bases and J 3 bases, with 26 bases left between them. This CDR3 is built from 18 residues. In DNA form, the CDR3 reads TGTGCCAGCAGCCACGTTTGGGGCCACCTCCAGGGGATCTACGAGCAGTACTTC. Protein: CASSHVWGHLQGIYEQYF.

J is TRBJ1-5 and V is TRBV19; 9 bases line up with TRBD1. The J segment lost 0 bases and the V segment lost 6 bases, leaving 24 bases of the junction unmatched. This CDR3 comprises 22 residues. CDR1 and CDR2 from the germline V gene are LNHDA and SQIVND (reference sequence). CDR3: CASSGPDRGGIRHPYSNQPQHF. The CDR3 bases are TGTGCCAGTAGCGGCCCGGACAGGGGTGGGATCCGACATCCTTATAGCAATCAGCCCCAGCATTTT.